This T cell receptor beta chain was sequenced for a study of shared clonotypes between healthy human individuals. CDR1 LGHNA and CDR2 YSLEER come from the germline V gene. J was trimmed by 4 bases and V by 4 bases; bases with no gene match: 18. This CDR3 region has 19 residues. The protocol was immunoSEQ multiplex PCR, while the TCRdb copy is restricted to in-frame clones and leaves out a portion. The table records around 1.4 million clones, approximately 98.5% of them present only once. This rearrangement joins TRBV4-3 to TRBJ2-3; 9 positions agree with TRBD2. This receptor was obtained from a man in his thirties or forties in good health. The sequenced sample consisted of naive CD4+ T cells sorted from blood. Subset meaning: CD45RA+ positively selected. DNA for the CDR3: TGCGCCAGCAGCCTGATTGACGGGCCTAGCGGGACCCCCGCAGATACGCAGTATTTT. Amino acid sequence: CASSLIDGPSGTPADTQYF.